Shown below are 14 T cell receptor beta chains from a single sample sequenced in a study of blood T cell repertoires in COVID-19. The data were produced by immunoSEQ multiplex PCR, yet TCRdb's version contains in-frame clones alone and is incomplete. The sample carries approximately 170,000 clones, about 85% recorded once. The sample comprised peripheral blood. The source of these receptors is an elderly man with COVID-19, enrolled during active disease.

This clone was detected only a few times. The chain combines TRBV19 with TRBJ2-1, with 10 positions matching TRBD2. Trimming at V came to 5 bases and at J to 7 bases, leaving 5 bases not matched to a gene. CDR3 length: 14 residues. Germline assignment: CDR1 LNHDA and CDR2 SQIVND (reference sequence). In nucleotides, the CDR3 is TGTGCCAGTAGTGGAGCGGGGGGGTGGAATGAGCAGTTCTTC. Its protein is CASSGAGGWNEQFF.

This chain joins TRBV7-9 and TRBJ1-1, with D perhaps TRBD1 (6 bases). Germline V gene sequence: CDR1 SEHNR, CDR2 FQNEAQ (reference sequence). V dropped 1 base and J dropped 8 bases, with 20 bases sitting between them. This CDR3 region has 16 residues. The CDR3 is CASSLGVATSDREAFF. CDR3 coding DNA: TGTGCCAGCAGCTTAGGGGTCGCCACTAGTGACAGGGAAGCTTTCTTT.

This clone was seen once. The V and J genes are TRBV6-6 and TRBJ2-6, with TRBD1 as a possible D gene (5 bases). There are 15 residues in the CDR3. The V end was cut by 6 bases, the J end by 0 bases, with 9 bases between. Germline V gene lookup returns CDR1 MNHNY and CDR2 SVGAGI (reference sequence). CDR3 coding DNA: TGTGCCAGCAGCGCTCAGGGCTCTGGGGCCAACGTCCTGACTTTC. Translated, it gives CASSAQGSGANVLTF.

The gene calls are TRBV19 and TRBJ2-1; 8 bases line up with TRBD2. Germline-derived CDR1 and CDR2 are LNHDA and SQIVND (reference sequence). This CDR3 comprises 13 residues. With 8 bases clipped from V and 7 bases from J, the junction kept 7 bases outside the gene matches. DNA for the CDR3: TGTGCCAGTGGGGAACTAGCGGTTAATGAGCAGTTCTTC. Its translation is CASGELAVNEQFF.

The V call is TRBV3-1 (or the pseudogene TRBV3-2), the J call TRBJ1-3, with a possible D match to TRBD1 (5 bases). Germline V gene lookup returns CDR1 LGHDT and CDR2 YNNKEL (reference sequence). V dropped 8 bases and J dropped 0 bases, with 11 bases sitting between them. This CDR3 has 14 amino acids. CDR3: CASQMTVSGNTIYF. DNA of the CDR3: TGTGCCAGCCAGATGACAGTCTCTGGAAACACCATATATTTT.

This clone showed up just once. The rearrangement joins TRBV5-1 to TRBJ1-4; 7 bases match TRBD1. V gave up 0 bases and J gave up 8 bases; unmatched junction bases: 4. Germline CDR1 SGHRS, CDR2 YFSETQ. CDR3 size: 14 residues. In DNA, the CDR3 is TGCGCCAGCAGCTTGGGACAGGGCCAAGAAAAACTGTTTTTT. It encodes CASSLGQGQEKLFF.

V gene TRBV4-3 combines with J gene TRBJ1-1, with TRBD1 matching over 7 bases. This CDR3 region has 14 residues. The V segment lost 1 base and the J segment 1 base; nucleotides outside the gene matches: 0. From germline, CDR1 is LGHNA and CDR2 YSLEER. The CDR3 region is CASSQGQGNTEAFF. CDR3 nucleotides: TGCGCCAGCAGCCAAGGACAGGGGAACACTGAAGCTTTCTTT.

CDR3 DNA sequence: TGTGCCACCCTCCCGGACACTGAAGCTTTCTTT. Protein: CATLPDTEAFF. The J gene is TRBJ1-1, the V gene TRBV7-9; D remains unclear. V was pared by 10 bases and J by 3 bases, with 9 bases between. Germline assignment: CDR1 SEHNR and CDR2 FQNEAQ (reference sequence). The CDR3 spans 11 residues. Based on the CDR3 plus reference TRBV7-9 and TRBJ1-1, the full variable domain is DTGVSQNPRHKITKRGQNVTFRCDPISEHNRLYWYRQTLGQGPEFLTYFQNEAQLEKSRLLSDRFSAERPKGSFSTLEIQRTEQGDSAMYLCATLPDTEAFFGQGTRLTVV.

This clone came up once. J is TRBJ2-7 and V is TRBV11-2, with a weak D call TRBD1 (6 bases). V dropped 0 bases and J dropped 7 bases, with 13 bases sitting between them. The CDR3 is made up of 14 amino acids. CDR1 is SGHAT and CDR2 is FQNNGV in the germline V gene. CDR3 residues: CASSLDPGAGEQYF. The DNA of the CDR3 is TGTGCCAGCAGCTTAGACCCAGGGGCCGGTGAGCAGTACTTC.

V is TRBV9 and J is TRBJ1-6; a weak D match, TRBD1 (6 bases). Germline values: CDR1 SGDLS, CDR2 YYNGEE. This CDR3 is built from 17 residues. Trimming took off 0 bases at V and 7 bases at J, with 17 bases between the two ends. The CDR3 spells CASSVDPFAGANSPLHF. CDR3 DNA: TGTGCCAGCAGCGTAGACCCCTTTGCGGGGGCGAATTCACCCCTCCACTTT.

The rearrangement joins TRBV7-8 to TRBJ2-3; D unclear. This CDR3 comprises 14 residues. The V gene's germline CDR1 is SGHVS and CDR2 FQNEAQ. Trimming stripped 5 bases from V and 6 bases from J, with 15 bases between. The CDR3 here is CASSADLGWDTQYF. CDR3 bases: TGTGCCAGCAGCGCCGACCTAGGTTGGGATACGCAGTATTTT.

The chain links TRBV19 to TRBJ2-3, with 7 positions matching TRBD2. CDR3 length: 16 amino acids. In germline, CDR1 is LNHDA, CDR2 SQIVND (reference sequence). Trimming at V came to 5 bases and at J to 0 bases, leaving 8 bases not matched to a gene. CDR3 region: CASSFRGGSSTDTQYF. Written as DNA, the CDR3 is TGTGCCAGTAGTTTCCGCGGGGGTTCTAGCACAGATACGCAGTATTTT.

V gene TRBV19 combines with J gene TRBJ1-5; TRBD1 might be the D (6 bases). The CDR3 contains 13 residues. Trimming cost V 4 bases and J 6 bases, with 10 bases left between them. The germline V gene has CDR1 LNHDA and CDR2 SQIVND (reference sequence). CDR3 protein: CASSRGGGQPQHF. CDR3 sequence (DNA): TGTGCCAGTAGTAGAGGGGGGGGTCAGCCCCAGCATTTT.

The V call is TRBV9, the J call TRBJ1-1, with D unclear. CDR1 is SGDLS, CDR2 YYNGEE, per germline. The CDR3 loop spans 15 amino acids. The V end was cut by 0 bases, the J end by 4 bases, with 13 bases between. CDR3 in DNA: TGTGCCAGCAGCGTAGGGCCGGGGATGGGCACTGAAGCTTTCTTT. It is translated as CASSVGPGMGTEAFF.